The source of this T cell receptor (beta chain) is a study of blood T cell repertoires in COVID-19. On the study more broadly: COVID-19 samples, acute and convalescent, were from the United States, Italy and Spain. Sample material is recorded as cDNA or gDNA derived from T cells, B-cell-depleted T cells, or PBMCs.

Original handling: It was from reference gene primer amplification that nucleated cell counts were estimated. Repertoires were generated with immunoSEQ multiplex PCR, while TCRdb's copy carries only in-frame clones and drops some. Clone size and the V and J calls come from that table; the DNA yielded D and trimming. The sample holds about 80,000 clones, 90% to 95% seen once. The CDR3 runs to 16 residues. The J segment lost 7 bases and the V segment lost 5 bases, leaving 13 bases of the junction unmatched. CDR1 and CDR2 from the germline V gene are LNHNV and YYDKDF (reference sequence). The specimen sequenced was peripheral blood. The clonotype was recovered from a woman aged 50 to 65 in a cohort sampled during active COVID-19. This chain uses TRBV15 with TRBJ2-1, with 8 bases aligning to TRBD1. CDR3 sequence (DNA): TGTGCCACCAGCGTCGGGACTTCCAGGGGGCAGAATGAGCAGTTCTTC. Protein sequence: CATSVGTSRGQNEQFF.